This T cell receptor (beta chain) was documented in a study of T cells in narcolepsy. Study context: Healthy controls were enrolled alongside patients with narcolepsy type 1 or type 2.

Germline V gene data show CDR1 as MNHNS and CDR2 as SASEGT. V gave up 5 bases and J gave up 4 bases; unmatched junction bases: 8. CDR3 length: 15 amino acids. Study observations and caveats: Healthy controls reportedly lacked the autoreactive clonotypes serially found in patients' blood. Autoreactive HCRT-specific and TRIB2-specific clonotypes were marked in same-patient CSF-versus-blood CD4+ comparisons.

This clone was seen only once. Antigen specificity is unknown. Repertoires were generated with immunoSEQ multiplex PCR, while TCRdb's copy carries only in-frame clones and drops some. The sample shows about 32,000 clones, roughly four fifths of them seen only once. What was sequenced was memory (CD45RA-) CD4+ T cells from blood. The sequence derives from a human donor in good health. The genes are TRBV6-1 and TRBJ1-2; 9 bases line up with TRBD1. DNA of the CDR3: TGTGCCAGCAGTACAGGGGGCGCAGCCACCTATGGCTACACCTTC. Amino acids: CASSTGGAATYGYTF.